The 14 T cell receptor beta chains presented below share a single source sample, sequenced in a study of T cells in Graves' hyperthyroidism and ophthalmopathy. Amplification targeted TCR beta CDR3 regions from RNA transcripts. Carried out on the TCR CDR3, a first-round RT-PCR used the HTBI primer set. TCRdb processed the multiplex PCR reads anew with MiXCR; each CDR3 protein has one entry. The table shows around 700,000 distinct CDR3 sequences, with roughly a third occurring only once. Sequenced input: blood. The origin of the receptors is a middle-aged woman with Graves' hyperthyroidism.

This clonotype showed up many times. The V and J genes are TRBV19 and TRBJ2-5, with D uncertain. The CDR3 is made up of 13 amino acids. Germline V gives CDR1 LNHDA, CDR2 SQIVND (reference sequence). Trimming took 1 base from V and 5 from J, leaving 8 bases between them. The CDR3 here is CASSIGLQETQYF. The CDR3 nucleotides read TGTGCCAGTAGTATAGGTCTCCAGGAGACCCAGTACTTC. Looking up the rest from reference TRBV19 and TRBJ2-5 gives the full variable domain: DGGITQSPKYLFRKEGQNVTLSCEQNLNHDAMYWYRQDPGQGLRLIYYSQIVNDFQKGDIAEGYSVSREKKESFPLTVTSAQKNPTAFYLCASSIGLQETQYFGPGTRLLVL.

This clonotype was found many times. The rearrangement links TRBV7-8 to TRBJ1-4; no definite D call. V gave up 6 bases and J gave up 7 bases, with 18 bases separating them. The CDR3 is 15 residues long. Germline V gene lookup returns CDR1 SGHVS and CDR2 FQNEAQ. The CDR3 nucleotides read TGTGCCAGCAGTCCCATAGCGTCGGGTGGTGAAAAACTGTTTTTT. Translating it yields CASSPIASGGEKLFF.

The genes are TRBV7-9 and TRBJ1-6; D unclear. This CDR3 region has 17 residues. The ends were cut back, 5 bases at V and 6 bases at J, with 20 bases in the middle. Germline V gives CDR1 SEHNR, CDR2 FQNEAQ (reference sequence). The CDR3 spells CASSLLRAESRNSPLHF. CDR3 sequence (DNA): TGTGCCAGCAGCCTCTTAAGGGCGGAGTCCCGTAATTCACCCCTCCACTTT.

This clonotype turned up a few times. The chain employs TRBV27 and TRBJ1-1; 12 bases are a match to TRBD1. With V trimmed by 8 bases and J by 0 bases, 7 bases remained unmatched. Germline CDR1 MNHEY, CDR2 SMNVEV (reference sequence). The CDR3 consists of 16 residues. CDR3 region: CASHPGQGALNTEAFF. The CDR3 coding sequence is TGTGCCAGCCATCCGGGACAGGGGGCGTTGAACACTGAAGCTTTCTTT.

In this sample, this clonotype turned up a few times. The chain joins TRBV20-1 to TRBJ1-2; 9 bases agree with TRBD1. The CDR3 is 13 residues long. V trimming: 2 bases; J trimming: 6 bases; junction bases outside the gene matches: 4. Germline assignment: CDR1 DFQATT and CDR2 SNEGSKA (reference sequence). The CDR3 loop reads CSARPGTGNGYTF. The CDR3 DNA is TGCAGTGCTAGACCCGGGACAGGGAATGGCTACACCTTC.

This clonotype occurred a few times. The V call is TRBV6-5, the J call TRBJ2-7; 11 bases agree with TRBD2. The junction had 4 bases not matched to a gene; V was cut back by 6 bases and J by 3 bases. The CDR3 consists of 14 residues. The germline V gene encodes CDR1 MNHEY and CDR2 SVGAGI. The CDR3 loop is CASSSTSGNYEQYF. The CDR3, as DNA: TGTGCCAGCAGCTCGACTAGCGGGAACTACGAGCAGTACTTC.

The chain couples TRBV9 to TRBJ2-2; weak D call: TRBD2 (5 bases). V was pared by 2 bases and J by 7 bases, with 12 bases between. This CDR3 spans 14 amino acids. Looked up from germline, CDR1 is SGDLS and CDR2 is YYNGEE. CDR3 DNA: TGTGCCAGCAGCGTCGGTGTTACTAGCGGGGAGCTGTTTTTT. Residues: CASSVGVTSGELFF.

This clonotype occurred a few times. The chain combines TRBV7-8 with TRBJ2-7, with D perhaps being TRBD1 or TRBD2 (5 bases each). V lost 5 bases and J 2 bases, leaving 13 bases between the germline ends. The germline V gene encodes CDR1 SGHVS and CDR2 FQNEAQ. This CDR3 is built from 14 residues. The CDR3 DNA reads as TGTGCCAGCAGCGTCGGGACGGATACCTACGAGCAGTACTTC. Translating it yields CASSVGTDTYEQYF.

J is TRBJ2-7 and V is TRBV5-1, with a weak D call TRBD1 (5 bases). Germline V gene lookup returns CDR1 SGHRS and CDR2 YFSETQ. The CDR3 covers 14 residues. Trimming pared 1 base from V and 2 bases from J, leaving 10 bases between. The CDR3 here is CASSLPDTAYEQYF. The CDR3 bases are TGCGCCAGCAGCTTGCCGGACACCGCCTACGAGCAGTACTTC.

The CDR3 sequence is CASSDRGPDEQFF. CDR3 bases: TGTGCCAGCAGCGATCGGGGTCCGGATGAGCAGTTCTTC. The genes are TRBV7-3 and TRBJ2-1, with D possibly matching TRBD2 (5 bases). The CDR3 has 13 amino acids. V lost 5 bases and J 8 bases, leaving 13 bases between the germline ends. Germline CDR1 and CDR2: SGHTA and FQGTGA.

This chain links TRBV7-2 with TRBJ1-2, with a possible D match to TRBD1 (6 bases). Germline assignment: CDR1 SGHTA and CDR2 FQGNSA. Trimming stripped 3 bases from V and 7 bases from J, with 15 bases between. This CDR3 region has 14 residues. CDR3 bases: TGTGCCAGCAGCTTGTATGCGGGGGCGCGTGGCTACACCTTC. It yields the protein CASSLYAGARGYTF.

The sample holds a few counts of this clonotype. An end of the junction does not agree with germline; a read error may underlie this. The chain recombines TRBV7-9 with TRBJ2-5; D is perhaps TRBD1 (5 bases). Germline values: CDR1 SEHNR, CDR2 FQNEAQ (reference sequence). The CDR3 consists of 14 residues. The DNA of the CDR3 is TGCGCCAGCAGCCAAGGGGCTAGGGAAGAGACCCAGTACTTC. Residues: CASSQGAREETQYF.

As concerns this clonotype: One end of the junction does not line up with germline, which may come from a read error. The chain is built from TRBV7-3 and TRBJ2-2, with 7 bases identical to TRBD1. The CDR3 consists of 14 residues. Looked up from germline, CDR1 is SGHTA and CDR2 is FQGTGA. Written as DNA, the CDR3 is TGTGCCAGCAGGTTAACAGGGGACACCGGGGAGCTGTTTTTT. It encodes CASRLTGDTGELFF.

Ten or more counts support this clonotype. The chain uses TRBV7-2 and TRBJ2-7, with 9 bases matching TRBD2. The CDR3 is made up of 14 amino acids. V lost 6 bases to trimming and J lost 0 bases; unmatched junction nucleotides: 3. Germline V gene lookup returns CDR1 SGHTA and CDR2 FQGNSA. CDR3 coding DNA: TGTGCCAGCAGGATTAGCGGGAGCTCCTACGAGCAGTACTTC. Protein product: CASRISGSSYEQYF.